This T cell receptor (beta chain) was found in a study of T cell responses to AZD1222 COVID-19 vaccine. Findings and caveats of the study: White British ancestry dominated among donors, who included more females, and clonal diversity was possibly underestimated. Dominant CD4 TCR responses targeted spike regions 160-218 and 743-854. Samples come after the peak T cell response, not at day 14.

With regard to this clone: Its matching antigen is unknown.

The CDR3 is made up of 14 amino acids. Germline CDR1 GTSNPN, CDR2 SVGIG (reference sequence). The ends were cut back, 6 bases at V and 4 bases at J, with 19 bases in the middle. The assay was immunoSEQ multiplex PCR, and TCRdb's table has in-frame clones only and misses some. The sample lists about 82,000 clones, roughly 90% occurring once. This TCR was sampled from an adult in good health. The sequenced sample was peripheral blood, obtained on day 0 of AZD1222 vaccination. The rearrangement joins TRBV30 to TRBJ2-7; D is perhaps TRBD2 (5 bases). The CDR3 sequence is CACHRFNGDYEQYF. The CDR3 DNA reads as TGTGCCTGCCACCGCTTCAACGGGGATTACGAGCAGTACTTC. Variable domain in full (rest from reference TRBV30 and TRBJ2-7): SQTIHQWPATLVQPVGSPLSLECTVEGTSNPNLYWYRQAAGRGLQLLFYSVGIGQISSEVPQNLSASRPQDRQFILSSKKLLLSDSGFYLCACHRFNGDYEQYFGPGTRLTVT.